The next 17 T cell receptor beta chains were all read from a single sample in a study of blood T cell repertoires in COVID-19. The data were produced by immunoSEQ multiplex PCR, yet TCRdb's version contains in-frame clones alone and is incomplete. The table has some 110,000 clones, approximately 76% seen once. The sample was peripheral blood. Source of these receptors: a woman in her seventies with acute or convalescent COVID-19.

V usage is TRBV5-1 and J usage is TRBJ2-2; 12 bases are a match to TRBD2. The V segment lost 0 bases and the J segment 4 bases; nucleotides outside the gene matches: 10. Per the germline V gene, CDR1 is SGHRS and CDR2 is YFSETQ. This CDR3 comprises 19 residues. CDR3 amino acids: CASSLAGASGGAGTGELFF. The CDR3 coding sequence is TGCGCCAGCAGCTTGGCCGGAGCTAGCGGGGGGGCCGGCACCGGGGAGCTGTTTTTT. The full variable domain, rest sourced from reference TRBV5-1 and TRBJ2-2, is KAGVTQTPRYLIKTRGQQVTLSCSPISGHRSVSWYQQTPGQGLQFLFEYFSETQRNKGNFPGRFSGRQFSNSRSEMNVSTLELGDSALYLCASSLAGASGGAGTGELFFGEGSRLTVL.

This chain links TRBV6-2 or TRBV6-3 with TRBJ1-2; possibly TRBD1 for D (5 bases). The CDR3 contains 17 residues. Looked up from germline, CDR1 is MNHEY and CDR2 is SVGEGT. V was pared by 0 bases and J by 4 bases, with 18 bases between. The DNA of the CDR3 is TGTGCCAGCAGTTACTCTGATGGTAGGGGCATTAGCTATGGCTACACCTTC. Translation: CASSYSDGRGISYGYTF.

The chain joins TRBV3-1 (or the pseudogene TRBV3-2) to TRBJ1-1; D may be TRBD1 (5 bases). The CDR3 is made up of 16 amino acids. In germline, CDR1 is LGHDT, CDR2 YNNKEL (reference sequence). Trimming stripped 1 base from V and 2 bases from J, with 14 bases between. The DNA of the CDR3 is TGTGCCAGCAGCCAAGTGCCAAGGGGTCGAAACACTGAAGCTTTCTTT. This encodes CASSQVPRGRNTEAFF.

The chain couples TRBV6-6 to TRBJ1-2; D unresolved. The CDR3 covers 12 residues. V was shortened by 2 bases and J by 5 bases, with 6 bases between the two germline ends. Germline V gene sequence: CDR1 MNHNY, CDR2 SVGAGI (reference sequence). In nucleotides, the CDR3 is TGTGCCAGCAGTTACGGAGAATATGGCTACACCTTC. Encoded protein: CASSYGEYGYTF.

The V and J genes are TRBV13 and TRBJ1-4; D gene unclear. The CDR3 is 15 amino acids. V dropped 5 bases and J dropped 1 base, with 11 bases sitting between them. In germline, CDR1 is PRHDT, CDR2 FYEKMQ (reference sequence). The DNA of the CDR3 is TGTGCCAGCAGCCCGAGAGGGCTAACTAATGAAAAACTGTTTTTT. Encoded protein: CASSPRGLTNEKLFF.

The table lists this clone with a count of one. The chain has TRBV30 and TRBJ2-5; 7 nucleotides line up with TRBD2. CDR1 is GTSNPN and CDR2 is SVGIG in the germline V gene (reference sequence). J was trimmed by 1 base and V by 1 base; bases with no gene match: 3. CDR3 size: 14 residues. In DNA form, the CDR3 reads TGTGCCTGGAGTGCCCCGGGGGGCCAAGAGACCCAGTACTTC. It specifies CAWSAPGGQETQYF.

This clone turned up a few times. This chain uses TRBV18 with TRBJ2-3; the D gene is possibly TRBD1 (7 bases). CDR1 is KGHSH and CDR2 is LQKENI in the germline V gene. With 4 bases removed from V and 3 bases from J, the gap between germline ends came to 14 bases. The CDR3 contains 15 residues. The CDR3 sequence is CASSLQGGDTDTQYF. CDR3 sequence (DNA): TGTGCCAGCTCACTTCAGGGGGGAGATACAGATACGCAGTATTTT.

The gene calls are TRBV20-1 and TRBJ1-5; D is perhaps TRBD1 (5 bases). This CDR3 spans 13 amino acids. Trimming removed 3 bases at V and 7 bases at J, with 13 bases between. The germline V gene encodes CDR1 DFQATT and CDR2 SNEGSKA (reference sequence). CDR3 loop: CSASAGLEQPQHF. The CDR3 DNA reads as TGCAGTGCTAGTGCAGGGTTGGAACAGCCCCAGCATTTT.

The chain uses TRBV28 and TRBJ1-2; 10 bases are shared with TRBD1. CDR3 size: 15 residues. Germline trimming cut 5 bases from V and 8 bases from J; bases unmatched to any gene: 11. Germline V gene lookup returns CDR1 MDHEN and CDR2 SYDVKM. CDR3 amino acids: CASSTPPGQGGGYTF. In nucleotides, the CDR3 is TGTGCCAGCAGTACTCCCCCCGGACAGGGGGGCGGCTACACCTTC.

The rearrangement uses TRBV29-1 and TRBJ1-2, with 7 bases identical to TRBD1. Germline trimming cut 7 bases from V and 8 bases from J; bases unmatched to any gene: 25. Germline V gene data show CDR1 as SQVTM and CDR2 as ANQGSEA. The CDR3 is 17 amino acids. In nucleotides, the CDR3 is TGCAGCGCACAAACCTGGGGCAGGGGGTTGGGAAGGGACGGCTACACCTTC. Translation: CSAQTWGRGLGRDGYTF.

This clone was counted a single time. V usage is TRBV7-8 and J usage is TRBJ1-4, with 10 bases that match TRBD1. The CDR3 consists of 17 residues. V gave up 3 bases and J gave up 8 bases; unmatched junction bases: 12. Germline V gives CDR1 SGHVS, CDR2 FQNEAQ. CDR3 bases: TGTGCCAGCAGCTTCGGGACAGGGGTCTCTCAAAAGGAAAAACTGTTTTTT. Its translation: CASSFGTGVSQKEKLFF.

The rearrangement links TRBV13 to TRBJ1-1, with TRBD1 identical over 9 bases. This CDR3 has 15 amino acids. V trimming: 5 bases; J trimming: 4 bases; junction bases outside the gene matches: 8. Germline assignment: CDR1 PRHDT and CDR2 FYEKMQ (reference sequence). The CDR3 DNA reads TGTGCCAGCAGCGTATCACAGGGGGCGGGCACTGAAGCTTTCTTT. It specifies CASSVSQGAGTEAFF.

V and J are TRBV7-6 and TRBJ2-2; 7 nucleotides match TRBD1. The germline V gene encodes CDR1 SGHVS and CDR2 FNYEAQ. Trimming at V came to 3 bases and at J to 4 bases, leaving 8 bases not matched to a gene. This CDR3 is built from 16 residues. CDR3 amino acids: CASSLNKGQSTGELFF. CDR3 nucleotides: TGTGCCAGCAGCTTGAACAAGGGACAGAGCACCGGGGAGCTGTTTTTT.

This chain uses TRBV30 with TRBJ1-6, with 7 bases identical to TRBD1. This CDR3 spans 16 amino acids. The junction had 6 bases not matched to a gene; V was cut back by 1 base and J by 3 bases. The V gene's germline CDR1 is GTSNPN and CDR2 SVGIG (reference sequence). This CDR3 is CAWSALAGGYNSPLHF. The CDR3 DNA follows: TGTGCCTGGAGTGCTCTTGCAGGGGGCTATAATTCACCCCTCCACTTT.

The V and J genes are TRBV9 and TRBJ2-5, with D possibly matching TRBD1 (5 bases). The germline CDR1 and CDR2 sequences are SGDLS and YYNGEE. V was cut by 0 bases and J by 5 bases, with 11 bases left in between. The length of the CDR3 is 14 residues. The CDR3 coding sequence is TGTGCCAGCAGCGTAGAATGGGGCTGGGAGACCCAGTACTTC. This encodes CASSVEWGWETQYF. Filled out from reference TRBV9 and TRBJ2-5, the complete variable domain reads DSGVTQTPKHLITATGQRVTLRCSPRSGDLSVYWYQQSLDQGLQFLIQYYNGEERAKGNILERFSAQQFPDLHSELNLSSLELGDSALYFCASSVEWGWETQYFGPGTRLLVL.

The chain employs TRBV4-1 and TRBJ1-3; D remains ambiguous. Germline lookup yields CDR1 MGHRA and CDR2 YSYEKL. CDR3 length equals 18 residues. With 0 bases removed from V and 0 bases from J, the gap between germline ends came to 15 bases. The CDR3 DNA follows: TGCGCCAGCAGCCAAGATCCCCTCATTTCGAGCTCTGGAAACACCATATATTTT. Translated, it gives CASSQDPLISSSGNTIYF.

The chain uses TRBV11-2 and TRBJ1-1; D uncertain. The length of the CDR3 is 12 residues. V was cut by 2 bases and J by 11 bases, with 12 bases left in between. Germline-derived CDR1 and CDR2 are SGHAT and FQNNGV. CDR3 in amino acids: CASSLIGRSAFF. The DNA for the CDR3 is TGTGCCAGCAGCTTAATCGGCAGGTCGGCTTTCTTT.